This T cell receptor (beta chain) appears in the sequencing data of a study of blood T cell repertoires in COVID-19 (dated by TCRdb to the early 2020s). Study-level background: Collaborator samples came from the United States, Italy and Spain and covered acute and convalescent phases of COVID-19. The material from the prospective study consisted of cDNA or gDNA derived from T cells, B-cell-depleted T cells, or PBMCs. The dataset comprised deeply sampled blood TCRbeta repertoires from subjects exposed to, actively infected with, or recovered from COVID-19. The repertoires were released in a freely available public database meant as a resource for research on the immune response to SARS-CoV-2. The samples were drawn from two sources: the first 160 participants of the ongoing ImmuneRACE study, and 1,254 subjects contributed by 6 global collaborators. A de-identified subject ID, COVID-19 status, age in years and sex were almost always included in the sample metadata. Where HLA class I and class II types were available, the types were taken from metadata supplied by the sample provider, not from assay-based typing.

TCRbeta CDR3 regions were amplified from genomic DNA using the immunoSEQ Assay, a bias-controlled multiplex PCR. Per the original workflow: Within the assay, amplification of reference gene primers was used to estimate how many nucleated cells each sample contained. To quantify the absolute abundance of each unique TCRbeta CDR3 rearrangement, sequence reads were collapsed and filtered. For each sample, productive Simpson clonality was calculated as the square root of Simpson's diversity index across productive rearrangements. TCRdb took over this immuneACCESS table, retaining in-frame rearrangements with V and J assigned. Such tables are incomplete; in checked studies, under half of the missing clones stem from an unresolved V gene, and the remainder is unexplained. V, J and clone size reflect that table, while D and trimming were determined from the DNA. The sample data list 270,000 or so clones, and 80% to 95% of these were observed just once. Of the sample, 2.5% to 3% is held by the ten largest clones.

The germline V gene yields MNHEY for CDR1 and SVGAGI for CDR2. From the cysteine up to the phenylalanine, the CDR3 has a length of 13 residues. The DNA shown is the 39-base CDR3, in frame from base 1. V loses 3 bases, J loses 8 bases, and the germline ends lie 12 bases apart. In this sample, this clone turned up once. This clone's antigen is unknown. No clone much larger than this one lies a single base away; base qualities are absent. The paper's findings and limits, for the study overall: How much clinical and demographic metadata was included differed by source and by participant, and the metadata was provided uncurated.

Participants in the prospective study were aged roughly 18 to 100 years, lived in 20 to 30 United States geographic areas, and enrolled through a virtual design. In the prospective study, cohorts were assigned on the basis of participant-reported clinical history obtained from a screening survey and a study questionnaire. A participant counted as exposed if, within 2 weeks of entering the study, that participant had been in contact with someone who had a PCR-confirmed or clinician-diagnosed COVID-19 case. In the prospective study, mobile phlebotomists collected whole blood, serum and a nasopharyngeal or oropharyngeal swab from each participant. Additional blood draws and questionnaires over an approximately 2-month period could optionally be provided by prospective study participants. Blood samples from the prospective study were shipped frozen or at room temperature prior to DNA extraction.

The V and J genes are TRBV6-5 and TRBJ2-3; the D region possibly corresponds to TRBD1 (6 bases align). Sequencing input: PBMCs or T cells enriched from blood (not recorded which). This TCR came from a man aged 40-55 years who had been exposed to COVID-19. This receptor has the CDR3 CASSYQGLGTQYF. The sequenced DNA: TGTGCCAGCAGTTATCAGGGGCTGGGTACGCAGTATTTT.